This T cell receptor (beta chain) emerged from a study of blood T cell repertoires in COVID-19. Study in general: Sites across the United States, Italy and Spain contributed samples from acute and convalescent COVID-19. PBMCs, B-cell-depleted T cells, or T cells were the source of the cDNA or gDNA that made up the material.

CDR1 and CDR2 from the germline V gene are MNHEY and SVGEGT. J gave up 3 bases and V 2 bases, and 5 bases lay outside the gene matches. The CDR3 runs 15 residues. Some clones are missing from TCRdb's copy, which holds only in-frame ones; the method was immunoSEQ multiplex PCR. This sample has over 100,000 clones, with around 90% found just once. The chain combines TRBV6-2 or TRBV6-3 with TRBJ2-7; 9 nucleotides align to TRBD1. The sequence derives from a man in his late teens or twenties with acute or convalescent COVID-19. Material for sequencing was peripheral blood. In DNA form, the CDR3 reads TGTGCCAGCAGTTACACAGGACAGGGGAACTACGAGCAGTACTTC. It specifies CASSYTGQGNYEQYF.